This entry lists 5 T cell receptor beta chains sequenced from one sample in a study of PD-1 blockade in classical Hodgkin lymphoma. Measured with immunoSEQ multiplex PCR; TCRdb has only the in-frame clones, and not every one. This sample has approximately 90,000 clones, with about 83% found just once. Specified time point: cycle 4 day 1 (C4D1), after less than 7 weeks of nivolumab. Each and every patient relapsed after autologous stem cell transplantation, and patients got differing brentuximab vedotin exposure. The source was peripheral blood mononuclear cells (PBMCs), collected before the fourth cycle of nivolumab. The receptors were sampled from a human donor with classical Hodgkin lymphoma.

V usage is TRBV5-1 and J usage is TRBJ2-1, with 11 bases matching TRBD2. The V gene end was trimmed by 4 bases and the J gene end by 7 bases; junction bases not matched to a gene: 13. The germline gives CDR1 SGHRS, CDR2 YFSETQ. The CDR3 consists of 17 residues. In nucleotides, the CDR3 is TGCGCCAGCAGCGGTAGACTAGCGGGATTAGTGCTAAATGAGCAGTTCTTC. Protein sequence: CASSGRLAGLVLNEQFF. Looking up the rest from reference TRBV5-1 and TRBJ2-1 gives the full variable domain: KAGVTQTPRYLIKTRGQQVTLSCSPISGHRSVSWYQQTPGQGLQFLFEYFSETQRNKGNFPGRFSGRQFSNSRSEMNVSTLELGDSALYLCASSGRLAGLVLNEQFFGPGTRLTVL.

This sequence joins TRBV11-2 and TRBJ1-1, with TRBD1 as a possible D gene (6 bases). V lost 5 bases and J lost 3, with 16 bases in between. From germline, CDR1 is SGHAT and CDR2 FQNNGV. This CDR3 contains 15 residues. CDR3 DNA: TGTGCCAGCAGCCAATGGGGGGCTGGGGACACTGAAGCTTTCTTT. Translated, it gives CASSQWGAGDTEAFF. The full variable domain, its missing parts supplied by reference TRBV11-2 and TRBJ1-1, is EAGVAQSPRYKIIEKRQSVAFWCNPISGHATLYWYQQILGQGPKLLIQFQNNGVVDDSQLPKDRFSAERLKGVDSTLKIQPAKLEDSAVYLCASSQWGAGDTEAFFGQGTRLTVV.

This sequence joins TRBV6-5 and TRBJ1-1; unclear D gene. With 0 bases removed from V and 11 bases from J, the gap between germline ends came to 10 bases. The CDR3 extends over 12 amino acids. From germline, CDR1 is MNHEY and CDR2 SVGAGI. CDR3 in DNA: TGTGCCAGCAGTTACTCGCCGCGACCGGCTTTCTTT. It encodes CASSYSPRPAFF.

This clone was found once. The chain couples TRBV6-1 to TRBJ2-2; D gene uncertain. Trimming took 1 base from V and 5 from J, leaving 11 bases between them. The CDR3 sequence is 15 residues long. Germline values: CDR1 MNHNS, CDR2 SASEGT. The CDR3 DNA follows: TGTGCCAGCAGTGAAGTCGGGCTACTTACCGGGGAGCTGTTTTTT. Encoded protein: CASSEVGLLTGELFF.

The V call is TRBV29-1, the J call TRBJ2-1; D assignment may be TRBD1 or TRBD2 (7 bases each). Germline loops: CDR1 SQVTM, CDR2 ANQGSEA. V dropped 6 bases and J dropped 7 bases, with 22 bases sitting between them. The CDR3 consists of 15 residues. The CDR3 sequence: CSVVFRGGTRNEQFF. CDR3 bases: TGCAGCGTCGTGTTCAGGGGGGGGACAAGGAATGAGCAGTTCTTC.